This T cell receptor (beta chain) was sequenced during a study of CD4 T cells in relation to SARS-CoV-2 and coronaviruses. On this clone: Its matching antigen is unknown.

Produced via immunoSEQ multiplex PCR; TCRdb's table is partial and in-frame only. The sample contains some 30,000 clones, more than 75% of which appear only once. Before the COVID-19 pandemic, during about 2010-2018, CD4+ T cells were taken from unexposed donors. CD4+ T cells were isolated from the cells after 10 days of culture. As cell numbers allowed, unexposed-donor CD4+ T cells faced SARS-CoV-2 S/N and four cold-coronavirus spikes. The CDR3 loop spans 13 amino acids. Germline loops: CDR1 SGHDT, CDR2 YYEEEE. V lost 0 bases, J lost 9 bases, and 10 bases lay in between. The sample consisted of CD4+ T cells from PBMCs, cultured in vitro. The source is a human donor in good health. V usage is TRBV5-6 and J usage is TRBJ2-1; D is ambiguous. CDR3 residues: CASSLGVVGEQFF. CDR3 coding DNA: TGTGCCAGCAGCTTGGGGGTGGTGGGTGAGCAGTTCTTC.